This entry lists 21 T cell receptor beta chains sequenced from one sample in a study of cytomegalovirus exposure and HLA in healthy donors. The method was immunoSEQ multiplex PCR; TCRdb's version includes in-frame clones alone and lacks a portion of them. This sample has about 180,000 clones, with 85% found just once. Sequenced: PBMCs. Receptors originate from a man younger than 35 in good health and CMV-seropositive.

The chain links TRBV28 to TRBJ1-2, with 7 bases fitting TRBD1. The CDR3 spans 15 residues. Germline V gene sequence: CDR1 MDHEN, CDR2 SYDVKM. V dropped 2 bases and J dropped 10; count of bases not matched to a gene: 13. CDR3 bases: TGTGCCAGCAGTTTACAGGGGGTAGTGGAGGGGGACTACACCTTC. Amino acid sequence: CASSLQGVVEGDYTF.

The chain joins TRBV19 to TRBJ2-1; 8 bases fit TRBD2. Per the germline V gene, CDR1 is LNHDA and CDR2 is SQIVND (reference sequence). There are 14 residues in the CDR3. V trimming: 8 bases; J trimming: 5 bases; junction bases outside the gene matches: 8. The DNA for the CDR3 is TGTGCCAGTCGGAGCGGGGGCCTTAACAATGAGCAGTTCTTC. As protein: CASRSGGLNNEQFF.

V is TRBV5-1 and J is TRBJ2-3; D possibly corresponds to TRBD2 (6 bases). The CDR3 is 17 amino acids. The germline V and J ends were trimmed by 0 bases and 0 bases, with 14 bases remaining between them. The germline V gene encodes CDR1 SGHRS and CDR2 YFSETQ. CDR3 DNA: TGCGCCAGCAGCTTGGCCAATGTGGGGGGAAGCACAGATACGCAGTATTTT. Translating gives CASSLANVGGSTDTQYF.

V usage is TRBV2 and J usage is TRBJ1-1, with 10 positions matching TRBD1. Unmatched junction bases numbered 18, after V lost 6 bases and J lost 14 bases. The germline gives CDR1 SNHLY, CDR2 FYNNEI. The CDR3 is 15 amino acids. In nucleotides, the CDR3 is TGTGCCAGCAGCACGGGGGGGACAGGGGATTTTGGCTGCTTCTTT. Translating gives CASSTGGTGDFGCFF.

The chain combines TRBV6-4 with TRBJ2-7; 14 nucleotides agree with TRBD2. Trimming removed 4 bases from V and 4 bases from J; junction bases left unmatched: 6. This CDR3 is 16 amino acids long. Germline assignment: CDR1 MRHNA and CDR2 SNTAGT. The DNA for the CDR3 is TGTGCCAGCAGTGCTCCGGGACTAGCGGGAGCGTACGAGCAGTACTTC. It yields the protein CASSAPGLAGAYEQYF.

The rearrangement joins TRBV28 to TRBJ2-3; possible D gene TRBD1, 5 bases. This CDR3 is built from 16 residues. Per germline, CDR1 MDHEN and CDR2 SYDVKM. Trimming took off 5 bases at V and 0 bases at J, with 15 bases between the two ends. As DNA, the CDR3 is TGTGCCAGCAGTCCCCGCGACAGCCTTAGCACAGATACGCAGTATTTT. It encodes CASSPRDSLSTDTQYF.

The rearrangement uses TRBV5-4 and TRBJ2-7; D might be TRBD2 (7 bases). Germline assignment: CDR1 SGHNT and CDR2 YYREEE (reference sequence). CDR3 length: 15 amino acids. Trimming stripped 3 bases from V and 2 bases from J, with 15 bases between. Here the CDR3 DNA reads TGTGCCAGCAGCTCCGGGGGGCCAGGGACCTACGAGCAGTACTTC. This gives the protein CASSSGGPGTYEQYF. The entire variable domain, with the rest obtained from reference TRBV5-4 and TRBJ2-7, is as follows: ETGVTQSPTHLIKTRGQQVTLRCSSQSGHNTVSWYQQALGQGPQFIFQYYREEENGRGNFPPRFSGLQFPNYSSELNVNALELDDSALYLCASSSGGPGTYEQYFGPGTRLTVT.

V usage is TRBV4-1 and J usage is TRBJ2-5; D unclear. The CDR3 contains 15 residues. Germline loops: CDR1 MGHRA, CDR2 YSYEKL. The ends were cut back, 0 bases at V and 5 bases at J, with 13 bases in the middle. This chain's CDR3 is CASSQDLSGLETQYF. DNA of the CDR3: TGCGCCAGCAGCCAAGATTTATCAGGATTGGAGACCCAGTACTTC.

This clone was recorded a few times. The chain joins TRBV10-1 to TRBJ2-7, with 10 bases lining up with TRBD2. The trim removed 3 bases at V and 6 bases at J, leaving 5 bases unmatched. The CDR3 covers 14 residues. Germline values: CDR1 WNHNN, CDR2 SYGVQD (reference sequence). The CDR3 DNA follows: TGCGCCAGCAGTGACTCTCGGACTAGCGGCGAGCAGTACTTC. It encodes CASSDSRTSGEQYF.

A note on this clone: The junction shows a germline mismatch at one end, possibly a read error. This same CDR3 is encoded by further DNA sequences in the sample. The chain couples TRBV6-1 to TRBJ1-6; D is ambiguous. The CDR3 sequence is 15 residues long. Germline V gene sequence: CDR1 MNHNS, CDR2 SASEGT. The CDR3, as DNA: TGTGCCAGCAGTGAACTAGGAGGGAGGAATTCACCCCTCCATTTT. Translated, it gives CASSELGGRNSPLHF.

Regarding this clone: Other DNA sequences in this specimen translate into the identical CDR3. In DNA, the CDR3 is TGTGCCAGCAGTTTAGGAGGGGCTCGGAACACTGAAGCTTTCTTT. It codes for CASSLGGARNTEAFF. The chain couples TRBV28 to TRBJ1-1, with D perhaps matching TRBD1 (5 bases). The CDR3 has 15 residues. V was shortened by 2 bases and J by 1 base, with 11 bases between the two germline ends. The germline V gene has CDR1 MDHEN and CDR2 SYDVKM.

The genes are TRBV28 and TRBJ2-7; D perhaps matches TRBD1 (5 bases). Per germline, CDR1 MDHEN and CDR2 SYDVKM. This CDR3 spans 11 amino acids. Trimming pared 5 bases from V and 5 bases from J, leaving 7 bases between. Written as DNA, the CDR3 is TGTGCCAGCAGTAGGGGAAACGAGCAGTACTTC. It codes for CASSRGNEQYF.

The rearrangement links TRBV11-1 to TRBJ2-5; tentatively, D is TRBD2 (6 bases). Germline loops: CDR1 SGHAT, CDR2 FQDESV (reference sequence). The CDR3 runs to 15 residues. V dropped 3 bases and J dropped 2 bases, with 13 bases sitting between them. In DNA form, the CDR3 reads TGTGCCAGCAGCTTTACGCCTAGCGAGCAAGAGACCCAGTACTTC. Translation gives CASSFTPSEQETQYF. Full variable domain (missing parts from reference TRBV11-1 and TRBJ2-5): EAEVAQSPRYKITEKSQAVAFWCDPISGHATLYWYRQILGQGPELLVQFQDESVVDDSQLPKDRFSAERLKGVDSTLKIQPAELGDSAMYLCASSFTPSEQETQYFGPGTRLLVL.

The J gene is TRBJ1-5, the V gene TRBV18; 8 nucleotides agree with TRBD1. Germline CDR1 KGHSH, CDR2 LQKENI. Trimming cost V 8 bases and J 7 bases; bases outside gene matches: 7. The CDR3 consists of 13 residues. This CDR3 is CASRQGNLQPQHF. CDR3 nucleotides: TGTGCCAGCCGACAGGGGAATTTGCAGCCCCAGCATTTT.

This clone was recorded once. The V and J genes are TRBV4-1 and TRBJ1-2; D may be TRBD1 (5 bases). The V gene lost 3 bases and the J gene lost 3 bases, with 14 bases spanning the gap. The CDR3 covers 15 residues. Germline values: CDR1 MGHRA, CDR2 YSYEKL. CDR3 residues: CASSQGTGRYYGYTF. For the CDR3, the DNA is TGCGCCAGCAGCCAGGGGACCGGGAGATACTATGGCTACACCTTC.

The chain recombines TRBV19 with TRBJ2-3, with 7 bases identical to TRBD2. The V gene's germline CDR1 is LNHDA and CDR2 SQIVND (reference sequence). The CDR3 is 13 amino acids. V was pared by 11 bases and J by 0 bases, with 5 bases of the junction left unmatched. This CDR3 is CASGEGSTDTQYF. The CDR3 DNA reads as TGTGCCTCGGGGGAGGGGAGCACAGATACGCAGTATTTT.

The chain recombines TRBV5-6 with TRBJ1-3; no clear D. Germline V lookup: CDR1 SGHDT, CDR2 YYEEEE. CDR3 size: 15 residues. V was pared by 4 bases and J by 4 bases, with 15 bases between. The CDR3 reads CASSPPRTEGNTIYF. The DNA for the CDR3 is TGTGCCAGCAGCCCTCCCAGAACAGAAGGAAACACCATATATTTT. Based on the CDR3 plus reference TRBV5-6 and TRBJ1-3, the full variable domain is DAGVTQSPTHLIKTRGQQVTLRCSPKSGHDTVSWYQQALGQGPQFIFQYYEEEERQRGNFPDRFSGHQFPNYSSELNVNALLLGDSALYLCASSPPRTEGNTIYFGEGSWLTVV.

This clone has more than one count but fewer than ten. The CDR3 is CASSQATGVDVGTNGYTF. CDR3 DNA: TGTGCCAGCAGCCAAGCGACAGGGGTAGATGTAGGCACCAATGGCTACACCTTC. This rearrangement joins TRBV4-2 to TRBJ1-2; 8 nucleotides match TRBD1. Germline V CDR1 and CDR2: LGHNA, YNFKEQ. The V and J ends lost 1 base and 6 bases, in that order; junction bases with no gene match: 16. The CDR3 covers 18 residues.

In the case of this clone: Other DNA sequences from this sample encode an identical CDR3 as well. The J gene is TRBJ1-1, the V gene TRBV5-1; perhaps TRBD1 as D (5 bases). The CDR3 consists of 14 residues. CDR1 and CDR2 (germline): SGHRS, YFSETQ. The V end was cut by 0 bases, the J end by 5 bases, with 11 bases between. The CDR3, as DNA: TGCGCCAGCAGCTTGGCGGGGGGGGGAACTGAAGCTTTCTTT. Its protein product is CASSLAGGGTEAFF.

CDR3 sequence (DNA): TGTGCCAGCAGCTCCCCAGACATCAGGGGGAACTACGAGCAGTACTTC. Translating gives CASSSPDIRGNYEQYF. The chain has TRBV7-8 and TRBJ2-7, with 7 bases identical to TRBD1. Germline V gives CDR1 SGHVS, CDR2 FQNEAQ. This CDR3 comprises 16 residues. V was pared by 4 bases and J by 3 bases, with 12 bases of the junction left unmatched.

The genes are TRBV7-8 and TRBJ2-1, with D perhaps TRBD2 (6 bases). This CDR3 has 15 residues. Trimming removed 5 bases from V and 7 bases from J, with 18 bases in between. Per germline, CDR1 SGHVS and CDR2 FQNEAQ. Here the CDR3 DNA reads TGTGCCAGCAGCGAAGGCGGGGTGGTGGCGAATGAGCAGTTCTTC. The encoded protein is CASSEGGVVANEQFF.